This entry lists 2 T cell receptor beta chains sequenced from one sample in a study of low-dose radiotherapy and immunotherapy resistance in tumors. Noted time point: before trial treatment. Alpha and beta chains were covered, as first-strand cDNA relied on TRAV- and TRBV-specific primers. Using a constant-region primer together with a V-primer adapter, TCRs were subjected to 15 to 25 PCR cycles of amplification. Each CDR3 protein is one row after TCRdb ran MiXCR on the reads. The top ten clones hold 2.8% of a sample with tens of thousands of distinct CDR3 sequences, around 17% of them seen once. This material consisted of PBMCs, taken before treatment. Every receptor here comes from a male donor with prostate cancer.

CDR3 protein: CASSFVGHTHQETQYF. CDR3 bases: TGTGCCAGCAGTTTTGTCGGACACACCCACCAAGAGACCCAGTACTTC. The chain is built from TRBV27 and TRBJ2-5; D perhaps matches TRBD1 (5 bases). V was shortened by 3 bases and J by 0 bases, with 14 bases between the two germline ends. The germline V gene encodes CDR1 MNHEY and CDR2 SMNVEV (reference sequence). The CDR3 spans 16 residues.

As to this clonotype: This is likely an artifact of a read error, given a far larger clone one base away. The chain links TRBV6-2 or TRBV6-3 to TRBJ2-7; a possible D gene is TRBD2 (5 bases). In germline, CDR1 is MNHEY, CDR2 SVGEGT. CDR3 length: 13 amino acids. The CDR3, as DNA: TGTGCCAGCAGTTCCGCGGGCTCCTATGAGCAGTACTTC. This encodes CASSSAGSYEQYF.